The 19 T cell receptor beta chains below were found in one sample sequenced in a study of shared clonotypes between healthy human individuals. CD45RO-negative cells were positively selected for CCR7, leaving out terminally differentiated effector memory CD45RA+ cells. The repertoire was sequenced with immunoSEQ multiplex PCR; TCRdb's copy has only in-frame clones and lacks some. The sample lists around 2,000,000 clones, under 95% occurring once. The sample comprised naive CD8+ T cells from PBMCs. The receptors derive from a man between 18 and 29 years old in good health. Some clones in this sample may be carry-over from other donors' samples.

Turning to this clone: The junction departs from germline at one end; a sequencing error may be responsible. The V call is TRBV11-1, the J call TRBJ2-7; D is unresolved. Germline lookup yields CDR1 SGHAT and CDR2 FQDESV (reference sequence). The CDR3 extends over 14 amino acids. As DNA, the CDR3 is TGTGCCAGCAGCTCTGGACCAAACACCTACGGGCAGTACTTC. Its translation is CASSSGPNTYGQYF.

CDR3 DNA sequence: TGTGCCAGCTCACCACAAACTAGCGACCACTACGAGCAGTACTTC. It translates to CASSPQTSDHYEQYF. The chain uses TRBV18 and TRBJ2-7, with 7 positions matching TRBD2. The V gene's germline CDR1 is KGHSH and CDR2 LQKENI. CDR3 length: 15 amino acids. Trimming cost V 1 base and J 3 bases; bases outside gene matches: 6.

This clone occurred once. Distinct nucleotide sequences in the sample also encode this CDR3. The V call is TRBV27, the J call TRBJ2-7; no definite D call. Trimming shortened V by 3 bases and J by 2 bases, and 8 bases separated the two germline ends. Germline V CDR1 and CDR2: MNHEY, SMNVEV (reference sequence). This CDR3 spans 13 amino acids. As DNA, the CDR3 is TGTGCCAGCAGTTTTGGCACAACCTACGAGCAGTACTTC. This translates into CASSFGTTYEQYF.

The J gene is TRBJ2-1, the V gene TRBV5-4; D is undetermined. The CDR3 has 12 residues. Germline assignment: CDR1 SGHNT and CDR2 YYREEE (reference sequence). Trimming removed 3 bases from V and 8 bases from J, with 9 bases in between. CDR3 DNA: TGTGCCAGCAGCTCGCCGTACTATGAGCAGTTCTTC. The encoded protein is CASSSPYYEQFF.

This chain uses TRBV6-5 with TRBJ2-5; 13 nucleotides match TRBD2. The germline V gene has CDR1 MNHEY and CDR2 SVGAGI. This CDR3 is built from 13 residues. V was clipped by 8 bases and J by 3 bases; unmatched bases: 0. The CDR3 sequence: CASGLAGEETQYF. CDR3 nucleotide sequence: TGTGCCAGCGGACTAGCGGGAGAAGAGACCCAGTACTTC.

The chain has TRBV29-1 and TRBJ2-6; D is perhaps TRBD1 (6 bases). This CDR3 region has 16 residues. Trimming left V 3 bases short and J 3 bases short, with 15 bases between. Germline V gene sequence: CDR1 SQVTM, CDR2 ANQGSEA. Written as DNA, the CDR3 is TGCAGCGTTGAGGCAGGGGAAGGGCGTGGGGCCAACGTCCTGACTTTC. It encodes CSVEAGEGRGANVLTF.

The chain employs TRBV25-1 and TRBJ2-5; possible D gene TRBD1, 6 bases. The CDR3 extends over 14 amino acids. Trimming pared 8 bases from V and 4 bases from J, leaving 17 bases between. Germline assignment: CDR1 MGHDK and CDR2 SYGVNS. DNA for the CDR3: TGTGCCAGCGTAGAACAGGGAAAGGGAGAGACCCAGTACTTC. The encoded protein is CASVEQGKGETQYF.

In this sample, this clone turned up a few times. This chain links TRBV9 with TRBJ2-7; 16 bases are shared with TRBD2. This CDR3 has 16 amino acids. Germline trimming cut 2 bases from V and 5 bases from J; bases unmatched to any gene: 4. The V gene's germline CDR1 is SGDLS and CDR2 YYNGEE. DNA for the CDR3: TGTGCCAGCAGCGTGGGACTAGCGGGAGGGCCCCACGAGCAGTACTTC. It yields the protein CASSVGLAGGPHEQYF.

The J gene is TRBJ2-7, the V gene TRBV7-8; no clear D. The ends were cut back, 0 bases at V and 2 bases at J, with 5 bases in the middle. Germline CDR1 reads SGHVS; CDR2 reads FQNEAQ. This CDR3 region has 13 residues. CDR3 in amino acids: CASSLASTYEQYF. The CDR3 coding sequence is TGTGCCAGCAGCTTAGCTTCCACCTACGAGCAGTACTTC.

The gene calls are TRBV19 and TRBJ2-1; 7 bases map to TRBD2. In germline, CDR1 is LNHDA, CDR2 SQIVND (reference sequence). V was clipped by 3 bases and J by 5 bases; unmatched bases: 4. CDR3 length: 14 residues. CDR3 region: CASSILAANNEQFF. For the CDR3, the DNA is TGTGCCAGTAGTATCCTAGCGGCTAACAATGAGCAGTTCTTC. The complete variable domain, with remaining parts taken from reference TRBV19 and TRBJ2-1, reads DGGITQSPKYLFRKEGQNVTLSCEQNLNHDAMYWYRQDPGQGLRLIYYSQIVNDFQKGDIAEGYSVSREKKESFPLTVTSAQKNPTAFYLCASSILAANNEQFFGPGTRLTVL.

The chain recombines TRBV4-1 with TRBJ1-6, with D perhaps TRBD1 (5 bases). Between the trimmed V and J ends, which lost 0 bases and 6 bases, there was a span of 12 bases. The length of the CDR3 is 16 residues. CDR1 MGHRA and CDR2 YSYEKL come from the germline V gene. In nucleotides, the CDR3 is TGCGCCAGCAGCCAAGAATTGGCAGGGACTAATTCACCCCTCCACTTT. Protein product: CASSQELAGTNSPLHF.

V gene TRBV27 combines with J gene TRBJ2-5; D might be TRBD1 or TRBD2, each matching 6 bases. The CDR3 is 13 amino acids. The V and J ends lost 6 bases and 8 bases respectively, with 16 bases between them. Germline V lookup: CDR1 MNHEY, CDR2 SMNVEV (reference sequence). Written as DNA, the CDR3 is TGTGCCAGCAGCGAGGGGGGAGCCATTACCCAGTACTTC. Translated, it gives CASSEGGAITQYF.

The V gene is TRBV25-1, the J gene TRBJ2-1; a weak D match, TRBD1 (7 bases). Trimming left V 5 bases short and J 8 bases short, with 13 bases between. Germline CDR1 reads MGHDK; CDR2 reads SYGVNS. This CDR3 comprises 13 residues. The CDR3 coding sequence is TGTGCCAGCAGTCGGATCAGGGGGGATGAGCAGTTCTTC. Protein product: CASSRIRGDEQFF.

V usage is TRBV4-1 and J usage is TRBJ2-7; the match to TRBD1 covers 7 bases. The CDR3 sequence is 14 residues long. Germline CDR1 is MGHRA and CDR2 is YSYEKL. V lost 4 bases, J lost 4 bases, and 7 bases stayed unmatched. The CDR3, as DNA: TGCGCCAGCAGCCTTCATGAACAGGGGTACGAGCAGTACTTC. Translated, it gives CASSLHEQGYEQYF.

The chain couples TRBV27 to TRBJ2-3, with D possibly matching TRBD1 (5 bases). Germline loops: CDR1 MNHEY, CDR2 SMNVEV (reference sequence). V gave up 5 bases and J gave up 6 bases, with 15 bases separating them. The CDR3 runs to 14 residues. In DNA form, the CDR3 reads TGTGCCAGCAGTGTCTACACAGGCAAGGATACGCAGTATTTT. It yields the protein CASSVYTGKDTQYF.

V usage is TRBV2 and J usage is TRBJ2-7, with no clear D. Trimming took 4 bases from V and 3 from J, leaving 16 bases between them. Germline V CDR1 and CDR2: SNHLY, FYNNEI. This CDR3 region has 15 residues. The CDR3 DNA is TGTGCCAGCAGTGTAGCCCCGGAACAGAGCTACGAGCAGTACTTC. Its translation: CASSVAPEQSYEQYF.

As for this clone: This same CDR3 is encoded by further DNA sequences in the sample. The chain combines TRBV7-9 with TRBJ2-1; 9 nucleotides match TRBD1. The ends lost 4 bases at V and 3 bases at J; junction bases unmatched: 4. Germline V gives CDR1 SEHNR, CDR2 FQNEAQ (reference sequence). The CDR3 sequence is 15 residues long. The CDR3 DNA reads as TGTGCCAGCAGCTCCGGGACAGGGATCTACAATGAGCAGTTCTTC. It codes for CASSSGTGIYNEQFF.

The rearrangement links TRBV28 to TRBJ1-1; 9 nucleotides match TRBD1. The germline CDR1 and CDR2 sequences are MDHEN and SYDVKM. J was trimmed by 3 bases and V by 4 bases; bases with no gene match: 6. The CDR3 consists of 15 residues. As DNA, the CDR3 is TGTGCCAGCAGTTCTTCCTGGACAGGGGACACTGAAGCTTTCTTT. This codes for CASSSSWTGDTEAFF.

The rearrangement links TRBV27 to TRBJ2-2; the match to TRBD2 covers 8 bases. The CDR3 is made up of 15 amino acids. The V segment lost 4 bases and the J segment 4 bases; nucleotides outside the gene matches: 5. The germline gives CDR1 MNHEY, CDR2 SMNVEV (reference sequence). The CDR3 sequence: CASSWTGGSTGELFF. DNA of the CDR3: TGTGCCAGCAGTTGGACGGGAGGGAGCACCGGGGAGCTGTTTTTT.